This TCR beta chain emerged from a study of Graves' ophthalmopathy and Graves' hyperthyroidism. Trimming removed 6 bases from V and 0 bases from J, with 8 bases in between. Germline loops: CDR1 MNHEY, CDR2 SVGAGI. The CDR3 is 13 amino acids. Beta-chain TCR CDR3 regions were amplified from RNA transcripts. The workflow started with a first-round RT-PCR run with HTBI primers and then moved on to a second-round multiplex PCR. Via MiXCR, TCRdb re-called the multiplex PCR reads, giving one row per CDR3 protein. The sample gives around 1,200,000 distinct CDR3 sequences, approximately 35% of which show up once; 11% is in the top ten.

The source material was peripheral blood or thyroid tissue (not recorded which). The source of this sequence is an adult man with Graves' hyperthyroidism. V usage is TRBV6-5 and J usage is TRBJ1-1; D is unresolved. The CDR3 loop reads CASRWNLNTEAFF. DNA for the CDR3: TGTGCCAGCAGATGGAATTTGAACACTGAAGCTTTCTTT.